This entry concerns a single TCR beta chain. Each CDR3 protein gets one entry after TCRdb re-called the 5' RACE reads with MiXCR. This table has hundreds of thousands of distinct CDR3 sequences, 15% to 20% appearing once. The sample originates from a study of T-cell memory formation after mild COVID-19. The CDR3 contains 17 residues. Per the germline V gene, CDR1 is SGHTA and CDR2 is FQGNSA. V trimming: 4 bases; J trimming: 4 bases; junction bases outside the gene matches: 14. This chain joins TRBV7-2 and TRBJ1-1, with 8 bases identical to TRBD1. The clonotype comes from a young man who had mild COVID-19 (a few samples of this study predate the infection). Cell type and time point are not known. The sample consisted of PBMCs or a T cell subset sorted from them (not recorded which). DNA of the CDR3: TGTGCCAGCAGCTCTACGTGGGGGACAGGTGGACGCACTGAAGCTTTCTTT. Translating it yields CASSSTWGTGGRTEAFF.